These T cell receptor beta chains were read from a single sample in a study of T cell repertoires in cytomegalovirus infection. Antigens for these TCRs are unknown. TCRdb used MiXCR to reprocess the reads, holding one entry per CDR3 protein. The repertoire consists of fewer than 950,000 distinct CDR3 sequences, with about 31% occurring once and the leading ten covering around 12%. Sample: cultured CD8+ T cells from PBMCs, taken from culture after CMV antigen stimulation. Receptors were obtained from a human donor in good health (CMV status not recorded). Some clones in this sample may be carry-over from other donors' samples. Both conserved end residues are part of each CDR3. A D gene is named only where the DNA matches it firmly. Clone size appears in some rows only: once, few, many, or a class for an expanded clone.

D gene	V gene	clone size	J gene	CDR3 protein	CDR3 DNA
TRBD1	TRBV7-6	.	TRBJ2-7	CASSRPTGGSPEQYF	TGTGCCAGCAGCCGCCCGACAGGGGGGTCCCCCGAGCAGTACTTC
TRBD1	TRBV6-1	few	TRBJ1-3	CASSTRAGGASGNTIYF	TGTGCCAGCAGTACCCGGGCAGGGGGGGCCTCTGGAAACACCATATATTTT
TRBD2	TRBV9	few	TRBJ2-1	CASSSRGGGYNEQFF	TGTGCCAGCAGCTCGCGGGGGGGCGGTTACAATGAGCAGTTCTTC
TRBD2	TRBV5-5	.	TRBJ2-2	CASSQGLAIGELFF	TGTGCCAGCAGCCAGGGACTAGCGATCGGGGAGCTGTTTTTT
.	TRBV6-2/TRBV6-3	few	TRBJ1-2	CASTFRQNYGYTF	TGTGCCAGCACCTTTCGACAGAACTATGGCTACACCTTC
.	TRBV7-6	many	TRBJ2-1	CASSLAGGLNEQFF	TGTGCCAGCAGCTTAGCGGGTGGCTTGAATGAGCAGTTCTTC
.	TRBV27	few	TRBJ2-3	CASSLGTSRTDTQYF	TGTGCCAGCAGTTTAGGGACTTCCCGCACAGATACGCAGTATTTT
TRBD1	TRBV7-8	many	TRBJ1-2	CASSPDRGARYGYTF	TGTGCCAGCAGTCCAGACAGGGGAGCTCGCTATGGCTACACCTTC
.	TRBV29-1	.	TRBJ1-1	CSVFVDLNTEAFF	TGCAGCGTGTTTGTGGACCTGAACACTGAAGCTTTCTTT
.	TRBV7-9	few	TRBJ2-2	CASSLEMDGANTGELFF	TGTGCCAGCAGCTTAGAAATGGACGGAGCGAACACCGGGGAGCTGTTTTTT
.	TRBV20-1	few	TRBJ2-1	CSAILLYSYNEQFF	TGCAGTGCTATCTTACTATACTCCTACAATGAGCAGTTCTTC
.	TRBV6-1	.	TRBJ1-5	CASSAWSRGYSNQPQHF	TGTGCCAGCAGTGCGTGGTCCAGGGGCTATAGCAATCAGCCCCAGCATTTT
.	TRBV18	.	TRBJ2-2	CASSPPGATGELFF	TGTGCCAGCTCACCACCAGGGGCCACCGGGGAGCTGTTTTTT
TRBD1	TRBV27	few	TRBJ2-4	CASTRTGASLAKNIQYF	TGTGCCAGCACCCGGACAGGGGCCTCTTTAGCCAAAAACATTCAGTACTTC
.	TRBV7-6	.	TRBJ2-2	CASSLSLGLGELFF	TGTGCCAGCAGCTTGTCGTTAGGACTCGGGGAGCTGTTTTTT
TRBD1	TRBV19	.	TRBJ2-2	CASSNRGYTGELFF	TGTGCCAGTAGTAACAGGGGTTACACCGGGGAGCTGTTTTTT
TRBD1	TRBV7-9	many	TRBJ1-1	CASSFRDSLNTEAFF	TGTGCCAGCAGCTTTCGGGACAGCCTGAACACTGAAGCTTTCTTT
.	TRBV7-2	many	TRBJ1-5	CASSLGSSFQPQHF	TGTGCCAGCAGCTTGGGCAGTTCTTTCCAGCCCCAGCATTTT
.	TRBV7-4	few	TRBJ1-3	CASSCDVREYSGNTIYF	TGTGCCAGCAGCTGCGATGTCAGAGAATACTCTGGAAACACCATATATTTT
.	TRBV24-1	many	TRBJ1-2	CATSDLKPWTETLYGYTF	TGTGCCACCAGTGATTTAAAGCCCTGGACAGAAACCCTTTATGGCTACACCTTC
TRBD1	TRBV20-1	few	TRBJ2-4	CSARGDRALHIQYF	TGCAGTGCTAGGGGGGACAGGGCGCTGCACATTCAGTACTTC
TRBD1	TRBV10-3	.	TRBJ2-2	CAIRDRGTGDTGELFF	TGTGCCATCAGGGACCGCGGGACAGGGGACACCGGGGAGCTGTTTTTT
.	TRBV7-8	few	TRBJ2-6	CASSLGPSVGGANVLTF	TGTGCCAGCAGCTTAGGCCCCTCGGTGGGAGGGGCCAACGTCCTGACTTTC
.	TRBV7-9	many	TRBJ2-2	CASIEKPHTGELFF	TGTGCCAGCATCGAGAAACCCCACACCGGGGAGCTGTTTTTT
TRBD1	TRBV12-3/TRBV12-4	few	TRBJ2-2	CASSTYPKGQGDTGELFF	TGTGCCAGCAGTACTTATCCCAAGGGACAGGGGGACACCGGGGAGCTGTTTTTT
.	TRBV19	.	TRBJ2-2	CASSMLGGAGELFF	TGTGCCAGTAGTATGCTAGGCGGCGCCGGGGAGCTGTTTTTT
.	TRBV19	few	TRBJ1-2	CASSIAADYGYTF	TGTGCCAGTAGTATTGCGGCAGACTATGGCTACACCTTC
.	TRBV6-6	.	TRBJ1-3	CASSYPGTSGNTIYF	TGTGCCAGCAGTTACCCTGGGACAAGTGGAAACACCATATATTTT
.	TRBV27	.	TRBJ2-3	CASGGNPQYF	TGTGCCAGCGGGGGCAATCCGCAGTATTTT
.	TRBV20-1	.	TRBJ2-2	CSAWDQEGTGELFF	TGCAGTGCCTGGGATCAAGAAGGCACCGGGGAGCTGTTTTTT
.	TRBV4-1	.	TRBJ2-7	CASSPPGEVEQYF	TGCGCCAGCAGCCCCCCTGGGGAGGTCGAGCAGTACTTC
.	TRBV25-1	many	TRBJ1-2	CASSSQGRDPNYGYTF	TGTGCCAGCAGCTCACAGGGTCGAGATCCTAACTATGGCTACACCTTC
.	TRBV6-2/TRBV6-3	.	TRBJ1-1	CASSYDFRQGAYMNTEAFF	TGTGCCAGCAGTTACGATTTTCGGCAGGGTGCGTACATGAACACTGAAGCTTTCTTT
.	TRBV12-3/TRBV12-4	few	TRBJ2-5	CASGPSGNQETQYF	TGTGCCAGCGGACCCTCAGGGAACCAAGAGACCCAGTACTTC
.	TRBV20-1	.	TRBJ2-5	CSARDPHGEYGETQYF	TGCAGTGCTAGAGATCCCCACGGAGAATATGGAGAGACCCAGTACTTC
TRBD1	TRBV3-1	few	TRBJ2-6	CASSHTDRAGANVLTF	TGTGCCAGCAGCCATACGGACAGGGCCGGGGCCAACGTCCTGACTTTC
.	TRBV27	few	TRBJ1-1	CASSLWARDTEAFF	TGTGCCAGCAGTTTATGGGCACGGGACACTGAAGCTTTCTTT
.	TRBV7-9	.	TRBJ2-1	CASNKKNEQFF	TGTGCCAGCAACAAAAAGAATGAGCAGTTCTTC
TRBD1	TRBV11-2	.	TRBJ1-1	CASSPRQGAGTEAFF	TGTGCCAGCAGCCCGAGACAGGGGGCAGGAACTGAAGCTTTCTTT
TRBD1	TRBV7-9	few	TRBJ1-5	CASSIDRGNQPQHF	TGTGCCAGCAGCATTGACAGGGGTAATCAGCCCCAGCATTTT
.	TRBV5-5	.	TRBJ2-4	CASSFTGKIVKNIQYF	TGTGCCAGCAGCTTTACAGGGAAAATAGTCAAAAACATTCAGTACTTC
.	TRBV6-1	many	TRBJ2-1	CASSHYPSSYNEQFF	TGTGCCAGCAGTCACTACCCCAGCTCCTACAATGAGCAGTTCTTC
.	TRBV28	many	TRBJ1-5	CASSLFQGPDSNQPQHF	TGTGCCAGCAGTTTGTTTCAGGGGCCGGATAGCAATCAGCCCCAGCATTTT
.	TRBV7-2	many	TRBJ2-7	CASSSRTVYEQYF	TGTGCCAGCAGCTCTCGGACAGTCTACGAGCAGTACTTC
TRBD1	TRBV5-4	few	TRBJ1-2	CASSTGTGDVYGYTF	TGTGCCAGCAGCACCGGGACAGGGGACGTCTATGGCTACACCTTC